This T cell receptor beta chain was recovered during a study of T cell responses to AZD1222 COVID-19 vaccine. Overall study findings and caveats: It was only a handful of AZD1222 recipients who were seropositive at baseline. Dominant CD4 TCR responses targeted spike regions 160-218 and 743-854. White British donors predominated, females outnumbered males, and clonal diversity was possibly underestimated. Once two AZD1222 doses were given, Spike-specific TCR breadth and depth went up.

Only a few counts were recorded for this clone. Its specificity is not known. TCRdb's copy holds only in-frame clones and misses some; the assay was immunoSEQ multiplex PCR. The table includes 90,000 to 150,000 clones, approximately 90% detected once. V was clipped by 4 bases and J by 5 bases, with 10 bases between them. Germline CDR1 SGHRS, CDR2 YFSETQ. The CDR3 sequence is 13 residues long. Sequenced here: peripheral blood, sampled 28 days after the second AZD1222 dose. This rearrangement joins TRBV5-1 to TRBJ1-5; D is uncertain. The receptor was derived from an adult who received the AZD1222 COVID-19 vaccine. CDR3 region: CASSTGLDQPQHF. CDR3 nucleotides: TGCGCCAGCAGCACCGGACTGGATCAGCCCCAGCATTTT.